This T cell receptor (beta chain) was found in a study of blood T cells in healthy people across ages. Study results and caveats: Estimates based on one million T cells were treated as lower bounds.

Details on this clonotype: Its antigen is still unknown.

Combining a sample-barcoded 5' primer with a J-beta primer mix, a second PCR ran for roughly 7 to 12 cycles. A tag from a template-switch adaptor with 12 random nucleotides marked each cDNA molecule. Researchers report that each sample yielded at least 3 million CDR3-containing paired-end reads. TCRdb used MiXCR to reprocess the 5' RACE reads, holding one entry per CDR3 protein. The sample holds hundreds of thousands of distinct CDR3 sequences, roughly 34% seen once. This CDR3 is 15 amino acids long. Germline CDR1 reads DFQATT; CDR2 reads SNEGSKA (reference sequence). J lost 2 bases, V lost 3 bases, and 6 bases had no gene match.

This sequence originates from a man between 18 and 35 years old in good health. The rearrangement links TRBV20-1 to TRBJ2-3, with 9 positions matching TRBD2. Sample: blood. CDR3 in DNA: TGCAGTGCTAGCGGGCGGGGGGGGGACACAGATACGCAGTATTTT. Translated, it gives CSASGRGGDTDTQYF.